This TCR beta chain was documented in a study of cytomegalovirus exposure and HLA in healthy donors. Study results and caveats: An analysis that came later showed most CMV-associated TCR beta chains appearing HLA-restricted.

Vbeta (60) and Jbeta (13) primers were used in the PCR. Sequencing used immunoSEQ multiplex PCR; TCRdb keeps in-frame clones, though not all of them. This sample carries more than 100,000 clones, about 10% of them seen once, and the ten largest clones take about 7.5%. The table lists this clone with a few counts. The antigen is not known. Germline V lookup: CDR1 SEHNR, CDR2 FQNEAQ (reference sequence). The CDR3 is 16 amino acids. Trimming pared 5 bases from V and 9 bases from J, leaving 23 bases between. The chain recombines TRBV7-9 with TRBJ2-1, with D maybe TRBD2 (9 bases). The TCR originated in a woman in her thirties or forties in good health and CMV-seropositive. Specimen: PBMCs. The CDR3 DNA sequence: TGTGCCAGCAGCCCCCTCGGGGCGGGGGGGACAGGTGAGCAGTTCTTC. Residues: CASSPLGAGGTGEQFF.